Below, 19 T cell receptor beta chains from the same sample are listed, as sequenced in a study of esophageal squamous cell carcinoma tumors. Amplification combined a P20EA primer and a TCR alpha or TCR beta constant-region primer, then a nested second PCR used CA2 or CB2. Reverse transcription used a polyT18-containing BSL-18E primer, and TCR genes were amplified by unbiased adaptor ligation RT-PCR. Each CDR3 protein gets one entry after TCRdb re-called the 5' RACE reads with MiXCR. The table includes around 5,200 distinct CDR3 sequences, 22% detected once. Sequences were obtained from tumor tissue. The source is a man between 45 and 80 years old with esophageal squamous cell carcinoma.

This clonotype has a count of ten or more. The chain combines TRBV19 with TRBJ2-3; 12 nucleotides align to TRBD2. Germline V CDR1 and CDR2: LNHDA, SQIVND (reference sequence). The V and J ends lost 11 bases and 5 bases, in that order; junction bases with no gene match: 11. The CDR3 consists of 15 residues. CDR3 in DNA: TGTGCCTCCAATCGACTAGCGGGAGTCATAGATACGCAGTATTTT. This codes for CASNRLAGVIDTQYF.

This clonotype counts as medium-sized. V gene TRBV7-9 combines with J gene TRBJ1-6; 8 bases match TRBD1. The germline V gene has CDR1 SEHNR and CDR2 FQNEAQ (reference sequence). V was clipped by 4 bases and J by 9 bases; unmatched bases: 8. The CDR3 is 15 amino acids. Here the CDR3 DNA reads TGTGCCAGCAGCTCTCGGACAGGGACTAGTTCACCCCTCCACTTT. Protein: CASSSRTGTSSPLHF.

V gene TRBV14 combines with J gene TRBJ2-3, with 7 bases identical to TRBD2. Looked up from germline, CDR1 is SGHDN and CDR2 is FVKESK. J was trimmed by 2 bases and V by 3 bases; bases with no gene match: 8. CDR3 size: 16 residues. The CDR3 is CASSHQRDLNTDTQYF. CDR3 nucleotides: TGTGCCAGCAGCCACCAGCGGGATCTCAACACAGATACGCAGTATTTT.

The count of this clonotype is one. In DNA form, the CDR3 reads TGTGCCAGCAGTTGGGGCGGGTTGGGTAATGAAAAACTGTTTTTT. As protein: CASSWGGLGNEKLFF. The rearrangement uses TRBV28 and TRBJ1-4; D perhaps matches TRBD1 (5 bases). CDR1 MDHEN and CDR2 SYDVKM come from the germline V gene. Deletions cut 4 bases from V and 4 bases from J, with 13 bases between. This CDR3 region has 15 residues.

J is TRBJ2-5 and V is TRBV3-1; TRBD1 is a possible D gene (6 bases). Trimming pared 6 bases from V and 2 bases from J, leaving 10 bases between. CDR3 length: 13 amino acids. CDR1 is LGHDT and CDR2 is YNNKEL in the germline V gene (reference sequence). This chain's CDR3 is CASRDSLQETQYF. As DNA, the CDR3 is TGTGCCAGCAGGGACAGCCTTCAAGAGACCCAGTACTTC.

This clonotype showed up just a few times. The rearrangement links TRBV12-3 or TRBV12-4 to TRBJ2-2; D is unresolved. This CDR3 has 13 amino acids. V lost 1 base and J 4 bases, leaving 4 bases between the germline ends. The CDR3 coding sequence is TGTGCCAGCAGTTTAGGTGTCACCGGGGAGCTGTTTTTT. This encodes CASSLGVTGELFF.

This clonotype has a handful of counts. This chain links TRBV14 with TRBJ2-3; D is unclear. The CDR3 is 15 amino acids. The germline gives CDR1 SGHDN, CDR2 FVKESK. With 3 bases removed from V and 6 bases from J, the gap between germline ends came to 16 bases. CDR3 amino acids: CASSQRTPAADTQYF. The CDR3 coding sequence is TGTGCCAGCAGCCAGCGCACCCCCGCCGCGGATACGCAGTATTTT.

Sample share makes this clonotype medium-sized (0.01 to 0.1%). This chain links TRBV5-4 with TRBJ1-2; the D is unclear. This CDR3 spans 16 amino acids. Trimming removed 4 bases from V and 1 base from J, with 17 bases in between. In germline, CDR1 is SGHNT, CDR2 YYREEE (reference sequence). The CDR3 DNA sequence: TGTGCCAGCAGCCTCGGGCTGATTCAGGATAACTATGGCTACACCTTC. As protein: CASSLGLIQDNYGYTF. The full variable domain, rest sourced from reference TRBV5-4 and TRBJ1-2, is ETGVTQSPTHLIKTRGQQVTLRCSSQSGHNTVSWYQQALGQGPQFIFQYYREEENGRGNFPPRFSGLQFPNYSSELNVNALELDDSALYLCASSLGLIQDNYGYTFGSGTRLTVV.

Worth noting for this clonotype: This may arise from a read error, as a much more abundant clone is one base away. V is TRBV28 and J is TRBJ1-1; 7 bases are shared with TRBD1. V gave up 4 bases and J gave up 10 bases; unmatched junction bases: 12. CDR3 size: 14 residues. CDR1 and CDR2 from the germline V gene are MDHEN and SYDVKM. The chain's CDR3 is CASSSAGGGTSAFF. CDR3 bases: TGTGCCAGCAGTTCCGCAGGGGGGGGAACGTCAGCTTTCTTT. Looking up the rest from reference TRBV28 and TRBJ1-1 gives the full variable domain: DVKVTQSSRYLVKRTGEKVFLECVQDMDHENMFWYRQDPGLGLRLIYFSYDVKMKEKGDIPEGYSVSREKKERFSLILESASTNQTSMYLCASSSAGGGTSAFFGQGTRLTVV.

The J gene is TRBJ2-1, the V gene TRBV18; 13 nucleotides match TRBD2. With 3 bases clipped from V and 5 bases from J, the junction kept 1 base outside the gene matches. Germline CDR1 reads KGHSH; CDR2 reads LQKENI. The CDR3 length is 15 residues. CDR3 nucleotides: TGTGCCAGCTCACCGGGACTAGCGGGGAACAATGAGCAGTTCTTC. Translated: CASSPGLAGNNEQFF.

This clonotype was seen at least ten times. One junction end does not reproduce the germline sequence, and a read error may be involved. In DNA, the CDR3 is TGTGCTAGCAGCTTGATGGGCGCGGAGACCCAGTACTTC. Protein sequence: CASSLMGAETQYF. The chain carries TRBV7-7 and TRBJ2-5; D is ambiguous. This CDR3 spans 13 amino acids. Germline CDR1 SSHAT, CDR2 FNYEAQ (reference sequence).

V usage is TRBV19 and J usage is TRBJ2-5; D gene unclear. The CDR3 covers 12 residues. CDR1 is LNHDA, CDR2 SQIVND, per germline (reference sequence). V lost 10 bases and J lost 1, with 10 bases in between. The CDR3 spells CATGDFQETQYF. The CDR3, as DNA: TGTGCCACTGGGGATTTCCAAGAGACCCAGTACTTC.

The V gene is TRBV5-5, the J gene TRBJ1-6; TRBD1 might be the D (6 bases). The V and J ends lost 4 bases and 0 bases respectively, with 11 bases between them. Germline-derived CDR1 and CDR2 are SGHKS and YYEKEE (reference sequence). This CDR3 has 16 residues. The CDR3 here is CASSQQGSSYNSPLHF. CDR3 in DNA: TGTGCCAGCAGCCAACAGGGTAGCTCCTATAATTCACCCCTCCACTTT.

The J gene is TRBJ1-2, the V gene TRBV14; D unclear. The V and J ends lost 2 bases and 2 bases respectively, with 6 bases between them. Per the germline V gene, CDR1 is SGHDN and CDR2 is FVKESK. CDR3 length: 13 amino acids. CDR3 residues: CASSQSGNYGYTF. CDR3 DNA sequence: TGTGCCAGCAGCCAATCGGGAAACTATGGCTACACCTTC.

The chain has TRBV6-6 and TRBJ2-3, with 14 bases identical to TRBD2. Germline V gene sequence: CDR1 MNHNY, CDR2 SVGAGI (reference sequence). This CDR3 spans 16 amino acids. Germline trimming cut 5 bases from V and 5 bases from J; bases unmatched to any gene: 6. CDR3 region: CASSVGLAGGGDTQYF. The CDR3 coding sequence is TGTGCCAGCAGTGTAGGACTAGCGGGAGGTGGAGATACGCAGTATTTT.

This clonotype is labeled as medium-sized. The rearrangement links TRBV20-1 to TRBJ2-7, with TRBD1 matching 11 bases. Losses at the gene ends were 3 bases for V and 5 bases for J; bases not matched to a gene: 6. This CDR3 is 14 amino acids long. Per germline, CDR1 DFQATT and CDR2 SNEGSKA (reference sequence). CDR3 DNA sequence: TGCAGTGCTAGCCGGAGGACAGGGGGCGACGAGCAGTACTTC. Its protein is CSASRRTGGDEQYF.

Notes on this clonotype: One end of the junction does not line up with germline, which may come from a read error. The CDR3 region is CANSPEGNQPQHF. In nucleotides, the CDR3 is TGTGCCAACAGCCCAGAGGGGAATCAGCCCCAGCATTTT. The V gene is TRBV7-9, the J gene TRBJ1-5; D perhaps matches TRBD1 (5 bases). Germline CDR1 is SEHNR and CDR2 is FQNEAQ (reference sequence). The CDR3 spans 13 residues.

This clonotype was detected only a few times. The V and J genes are TRBV5-1 and TRBJ2-6; no clear D gene. Trimming removed 4 bases from V and 0 bases from J, with 8 bases in between. The CDR3 consists of 15 residues. The V gene's germline CDR1 is SGHRS and CDR2 YFSETQ. The CDR3 DNA reads as TGCGCCAGCAGCACCCACAGCTCTGGGGCCAACGTCCTGACTTTC. Amino acids: CASSTHSSGANVLTF.

Remarks on this clonotype: This clone may be a read error of a much larger clone one base away. The CDR3 here is CASIFTGRDEQFF. CDR3 nucleotide sequence: TGTGCCAGCATCTTTACGGGGCGGGATGAGCAGTTCTTC. V is TRBV5-4 and J is TRBJ2-1; the D call may be TRBD1 or TRBD2 (5 bases each). This CDR3 comprises 13 residues. Per the germline V gene, CDR1 is SGHNT and CDR2 is YYREEE (reference sequence). V gave up 6 bases and J gave up 8 bases, with 15 bases separating them.